A single sample gave rise to the 28 T cell receptor beta chains below, sequenced in a study of radiation and T cells in renal cell carcinoma. The table came from immunoSEQ multiplex PCR; TCRdb's copy has only in-frame clones and leaves some out. The profile shows about 58,000 clones, around 76% of them singletons. Time point of the sample: blood 2 weeks post-SBRT. The sample's treatment: 15 Gy SBRT to primary tumor, nephrectomy 4 weeks later. The starting material was blood, obtained from a patient whose treatment included radiotherapy and nephrectomy. The receptors were sampled from a man in his 60s with renal cell carcinoma.

For the CDR3, the DNA is TGTGCCAGCAGCCCCGGGACTACCACAGATACGCAGTATTTT. Protein product: CASSPGTTTDTQYF. This rearrangement joins TRBV7-2 to TRBJ2-3, with TRBD2 identical over 7 bases. CDR1 is SGHTA, CDR2 FQGNSA, per germline. With V trimmed by 5 bases and J by 2 bases, 4 bases remained unmatched. The CDR3 covers 14 residues.

The V and J genes are TRBV11-2 and TRBJ2-4, with TRBD1 as a possible D gene (6 bases). The CDR3 extends over 15 amino acids. CDR1 and CDR2 (germline): SGHAT, FQNNGV. Trimming cost V 2 bases and J 7 bases, with 15 bases left between them. CDR3 residues: CASSLSQTGRNIQYF. The CDR3 DNA reads TGTGCCAGCAGCTTATCCCAGACAGGTCGGAACATTCAGTACTTC. The full variable domain, its missing parts supplied by reference TRBV11-2 and TRBJ2-4, is EAGVAQSPRYKIIEKRQSVAFWCNPISGHATLYWYQQILGQGPKLLIQFQNNGVVDDSQLPKDRFSAERLKGVDSTLKIQPAKLEDSAVYLCASSLSQTGRNIQYFGAGTRLSVL.

The chain is built from TRBV19 and TRBJ2-2; TRBD1 aligns across 8 bases. V was pared by 3 bases and J by 5 bases, with 2 bases of the junction left unmatched. CDR1 and CDR2 from the germline V gene are LNHDA and SQIVND (reference sequence). CDR3 size: 14 residues. The CDR3 DNA is TGTGCCAGTAGTATTACAGGGGGGACCGGGGAGCTGTTTTTT. Translated: CASSITGGTGELFF. The whole variable domain, filled in from reference TRBV19 and TRBJ2-2, reads DGGITQSPKYLFRKEGQNVTLSCEQNLNHDAMYWYRQDPGQGLRLIYYSQIVNDFQKGDIAEGYSVSREKKESFPLTVTSAQKNPTAFYLCASSITGGTGELFFGEGSRLTVL.

Only a few counts were recorded for this clone. The V and J genes are TRBV6-1 and TRBJ1-5; no firm D call. Germline CDR1 is MNHNS and CDR2 is SASEGT. This CDR3 contains 11 residues. Trimming left V 6 bases short and J 3 bases short, with 3 bases between. This chain's CDR3 is CASRANQPQHF. The CDR3 coding sequence is TGTGCCAGCAGGGCCAATCAGCCCCAGCATTTT.

This clone came up a few times. V gene TRBV5-1 combines with J gene TRBJ1-4; tentative D call: TRBD1 (6 bases). CDR3 size: 15 residues. V lost 1 base, J lost 6 bases, and 13 bases lay in between. From germline, CDR1 is SGHRS and CDR2 YFSETQ. This chain's CDR3 is CASSLIGGPDEKLFF. The CDR3 bases are TGCGCCAGCAGCTTGATCGGGGGCCCGGATGAAAAACTGTTTTTT.

This clone was detected only a few times. The chain is built from TRBV30 and TRBJ1-4; possible D gene TRBD1, 5 bases. CDR1 and CDR2 (germline): GTSNPN, SVGIG (reference sequence). The CDR3 length is 16 residues. Between the trimmed V and J ends, which lost 1 base and 7 bases, there was a span of 19 bases. CDR3 sequence reads: CAWSARGRPVSEKLFF. CDR3 nucleotides: TGTGCCTGGAGTGCCCGGGGCAGGCCTGTATCTGAAAAACTGTTTTTT.

This sequence joins TRBV19 and TRBJ1-2, with TRBD1 identical over 8 bases. In germline, CDR1 is LNHDA, CDR2 SQIVND (reference sequence). This CDR3 is 14 amino acids long. V gave up 6 bases and J gave up 2 bases; unmatched junction bases: 5. The CDR3 is CASSRGQVNYGYTF. The CDR3 DNA sequence: TGTGCCAGTAGCAGGGGACAGGTCAACTATGGCTACACCTTC. Supplemented by reference TRBV19 and TRBJ1-2, the full variable domain reads DGGITQSPKYLFRKEGQNVTLSCEQNLNHDAMYWYRQDPGQGLRLIYYSQIVNDFQKGDIAEGYSVSREKKESFPLTVTSAQKNPTAFYLCASSRGQVNYGYTFGSGTRLTVV.

The chain carries TRBV5-1 and TRBJ1-1, with TRBD1 matching over 9 bases. CDR3 length: 14 residues. Trimming took 4 bases from V and 3 from J; bases not matched to a gene: 4. Germline V gene sequence: CDR1 SGHRS, CDR2 YFSETQ. CDR3 sequence (DNA): TGCGCCAGCAGCGAACAGGGGGCCTACACTGAAGCTTTCTTT. It encodes CASSEQGAYTEAFF.

This chain joins TRBV2 and TRBJ2-7; TRBD2 is a possible D gene (6 bases). V gave up 6 bases and J gave up 3 bases, with 15 bases separating them. The length of the CDR3 is 14 residues. Germline V CDR1 and CDR2: SNHLY, FYNNEI. CDR3 loop: CASRAWTILYEQYV. The CDR3 bases are TGTGCCAGCAGGGCCTGGACTATCCTCTACGAGCAGTACGTC.

The CDR3 protein is CASNNGGDEQFF. CDR3 nucleotide sequence: TGTGCCAGTAATAACGGTGGGGATGAGCAGTTCTTC. The chain uses TRBV19 and TRBJ2-1; D gene ambiguous. Germline CDR1 and CDR2: LNHDA and SQIVND (reference sequence). This CDR3 region has 12 residues. Trimming cost V 7 bases and J 8 bases, with 12 bases left between them.

The V and J genes are TRBV5-1 and TRBJ1-5; no clear D. The CDR3 consists of 15 residues. V lost 0 bases to trimming and J lost 0 bases, with 7 bases between them. The germline gives CDR1 SGHRS, CDR2 YFSETQ. The DNA for the CDR3 is TGCGCCAGCAGCTTGGGGCTCAATAGCAATCAGCCCCAGCATTTT. Translating gives CASSLGLNSNQPQHF.

The chain couples TRBV11-2 to TRBJ1-3, with D uncertain. V was pared by 3 bases and J by 1 base, with 10 bases between. Looked up from germline, CDR1 is SGHAT and CDR2 is FQNNGV. The CDR3 is 15 residues long. The CDR3 loop is CASSFGPGSGNTIYF. As DNA, the CDR3 is TGTGCCAGCAGCTTCGGACCGGGTTCTGGAAACACCATATATTTT.

The CDR3 DNA reads as TGTGCCAGTTGGGCAGGCCCTTCCTACGAGCAGTACTTC. Translating it yields CASWAGPSYEQYF. The chain is built from TRBV19 and TRBJ2-7; no reliable D call. Germline lookup yields CDR1 LNHDA and CDR2 SQIVND (reference sequence). The CDR3 consists of 13 residues. V was shortened by 8 bases and J by 1 base, with 12 bases between the two germline ends. The variable domain in full, completed from reference TRBV19 and TRBJ2-7, reads DGGITQSPKYLFRKEGQNVTLSCEQNLNHDAMYWYRQDPGQGLRLIYYSQIVNDFQKGDIAEGYSVSREKKESFPLTVTSAQKNPTAFYLCASWAGPSYEQYFGPGTRLTVT.

The chain combines TRBV27 with TRBJ2-7; 8 nucleotides align to TRBD1. The germline V gene has CDR1 MNHEY and CDR2 SMNVEV (reference sequence). The ends lost 0 bases at V and 0 bases at J; junction bases unmatched: 4. The CDR3 has 16 residues. The CDR3 DNA is TGTGCCAGCAGTTTATCGGACAGGGTCCTCTCCTACGAGCAGTACTTC. Amino acid sequence: CASSLSDRVLSYEQYF.

The table lists this clone with a count of one. The V call is TRBV7-3, the J call TRBJ1-1, with 7 nucleotides matching TRBD1. The germline V gene has CDR1 SGHTA and CDR2 FQGTGA. Unmatched junction bases numbered 7, after V lost 5 bases and J lost 4 bases. The CDR3 totals 14 residues. Here the CDR3 reads CASSPTGASTEAFF. In nucleotides, the CDR3 is TGTGCCAGCAGCCCCACAGGGGCGTCCACTGAAGCTTTCTTT.

This clone was found a few times. The CDR3 sequence: CASSVRWEYNEQFF. The CDR3 bases are TGTGCCAGCAGCGTCCGTTGGGAGTACAATGAGCAGTTCTTC. The chain employs TRBV9 and TRBJ2-1; a weak D match, TRBD2 (5 bases). This CDR3 is built from 14 residues. The germline V gene has CDR1 SGDLS and CDR2 YYNGEE. Between the trimmed V and J ends, which lost 2 bases and 4 bases, there was a span of 10 bases.

The J gene is TRBJ2-2, the V gene TRBV10-3, with D tentatively TRBD1 (5 bases). This CDR3 has 14 residues. CDR1 and CDR2 (germline): ENHRY, SYGVKD. Between the trimmed V and J ends, which lost 7 bases and 1 base, there was a span of 10 bases. CDR3 nucleotides: TGTGCCATCATGGGGCAGGGGAACACCGGGGAGCTGTTTTTT. This gives the protein CAIMGQGNTGELFF.

In this sample, this clone turned up once. CDR3 residues: CASSHDRGAREQFF. CDR3 sequence (DNA): TGCGCCAGCAGCCATGACAGGGGCGCCAGGGAGCAGTTCTTC. The chain employs TRBV4-3 and TRBJ2-1; 8 positions agree with TRBD1. The ends lost 3 bases at V and 10 bases at J; junction bases unmatched: 8. From germline, CDR1 is LGHNA and CDR2 YSLEER. CDR3 length equals 14 residues.

The genes are TRBV5-8 and TRBJ2-3; 8 bases agree with TRBD2. Looked up from germline, CDR1 is SGHTS and CDR2 is YDEGEE. The CDR3 consists of 14 residues. With 7 bases clipped from V and 1 base from J, the junction kept 5 bases outside the gene matches. CDR3 DNA sequence: TGTGCCAGCGGACGGCGGGGGGGCACAGATACGCAGTATTTT. Translation: CASGRRGGTDTQYF.

V is TRBV25-1 and J is TRBJ1-5; D remains ambiguous. CDR1 is MGHDK and CDR2 is SYGVNS in the germline V gene. The CDR3 sequence is 15 residues long. V lost 6 bases to trimming and J lost 4 bases, with 16 bases between them. The CDR3 here is CASRPPGPANQPQHF. CDR3 nucleotide sequence: TGTGCCAGCAGGCCTCCTGGACCAGCAAATCAGCCCCAGCATTTT.

A word on this clone: Germline is not matched at one junction end, which may reflect a read error. The chain uses TRBV19 and TRBJ1-2, with 7 bases matching TRBD1. Germline CDR1 reads LNHDA; CDR2 reads SQIVND (reference sequence). The CDR3 is 14 residues long. CDR3 residues: CASSDRASNYGCTF. In nucleotides, the CDR3 is TGTGCCAGTAGTGACAGGGCTTCTAACTATGGCTGCACCTTC.

This chain uses TRBV7-2 with TRBJ2-1; perhaps TRBD1 as D (6 bases). Trimming left V 5 bases short and J 8 bases short, with 16 bases between. The length of the CDR3 is 14 residues. In germline, CDR1 is SGHTA, CDR2 FQGNSA. CDR3 sequence: CASSQSTGNDEQFF. The CDR3 nucleotides read TGTGCCAGCAGCCAATCTACAGGGAACGATGAGCAGTTCTTC.

V and J are TRBV7-2 and TRBJ2-3, with D tentatively TRBD1 or TRBD2 (5 bases each). V was trimmed by 5 bases and J by 6 bases, leaving 15 bases between them. Germline V gives CDR1 SGHTA, CDR2 FQGNSA. This CDR3 has 14 residues. CDR3 nucleotide sequence: TGTGCCAGCAGCCTTCTCAGCGAGGGGGATACGCAGTATTTT. Its protein product is CASSLLSEGDTQYF.

The rearrangement joins TRBV6-5 to TRBJ2-7, with a weak D call TRBD1 (5 bases). Per germline, CDR1 MNHEY and CDR2 SVGAGI. V gave up 3 bases and J gave up 5 bases, with 14 bases separating them. This CDR3 contains 14 residues. The CDR3 region is CASSYKHRSDEQYF. The DNA for the CDR3 is TGTGCCAGCAGTTATAAGCACAGGTCTGACGAGCAGTACTTC.

The chain combines TRBV7-7 with TRBJ2-5; either TRBD1 or TRBD2 may fit D (5 bases each). The CDR3 runs 14 residues. CDR1 and CDR2 (germline): SSHAT, FNYEAQ (reference sequence). V lost 2 bases, J lost 5 bases, and 12 bases lay in between. The CDR3 DNA reads TGTGCCAGCAGCTTACGGGGCAGGATGGAGACCCAGTACTTC. This encodes CASSLRGRMETQYF.

This clone has just one count. The CDR3 loop reads CASPRREEQYV. The CDR3 DNA reads TGTGCCAGCCCCCGTAGGGAGGAGCAGTACGTC. The chain is built from TRBV7-3 and TRBJ2-7, with TRBD2 as a possible D gene (5 bases). Germline V gene data show CDR1 as SGHTA and CDR2 as FQGTGA. The CDR3 runs 11 residues. V lost 8 bases and J lost 7, with 12 bases in between.

V usage is TRBV19 and J usage is TRBJ1-3; 7 bases agree with TRBD1. After removal of 4 bases from V and 0 bases from J, the junction contained 15 bases not matched to a gene. The germline CDR1 and CDR2 sequences are LNHDA and SQIVND (reference sequence). The CDR3 loop spans 19 amino acids. The CDR3 is CASSTRWGQTSLSGNTIYF. CDR3 nucleotides: TGTGCCAGTAGTACCCGGTGGGGACAGACCTCCCTCTCTGGAAACACCATATATTTT.

The chain couples TRBV30 to TRBJ1-2; D is possibly TRBD1 (5 bases). V was shortened by 0 bases and J by 4 bases, with 12 bases between the two germline ends. Germline V gene sequence: CDR1 GTSNPN, CDR2 SVGIG (reference sequence). The CDR3 runs to 14 residues. CDR3 nucleotides: TGTGCCTGGAGTGTAGGGGCAGAGGTCTATGGCTACACCTTC. Encoded protein: CAWSVGAEVYGYTF.